One sample yielded the 8 T cell receptor beta chains listed below, sequenced in a study of T cell responses to AZD1222 COVID-19 vaccine. Generated by immunoSEQ multiplex PCR, the TCRdb table keeps only in-frame clones and is missing some. The sample shows approximately 110,000 clones, over 75% of them seen only once. This material consisted of peripheral blood, taken on day 0 of AZD1222 vaccination. These receptor sequences come from an adult in good health.

This chain joins TRBV3-1 (or the pseudogene TRBV3-2) and TRBJ2-1; D perhaps matches TRBD2 (6 bases). V shed 3 bases and J shed 10 bases, with 22 bases lying between them. Germline V gene sequence: CDR1 LGHDT, CDR2 YNNKEL (reference sequence). This CDR3 is 16 amino acids long. In DNA form, the CDR3 reads TGTGCCAGCAGCCAGGGACCTAGCGCCGGGCGTTCCGAGCAGTTCTTC. It specifies CASSQGPSAGRSEQFF.

This rearrangement joins TRBV18 to TRBJ2-5; a possible D gene is TRBD2 (7 bases). Trimming shortened V by 6 bases and J by 1 base, and 15 bases separated the two germline ends. Germline V gene lookup returns CDR1 KGHSH and CDR2 LQKENI. The CDR3 is made up of 15 amino acids. The CDR3 is CASSPEGGVQETQYF. The CDR3, as DNA: TGTGCCAGCTCCCCAGAGGGGGGGGTCCAAGAGACCCAGTACTTC. Based on the CDR3 plus reference TRBV18 and TRBJ2-5, the full variable domain is NAGVMQNPRHLVRRRGQEARLRCSPMKGHSHVYWYRQLPEEGLKFMVYLQKENIIDESGMPKERFSAEFPKEGPSILRIQQVVRGDSAAYFCASSPEGGVQETQYFGPGTRLLVL.

The rearrangement uses TRBV6-5 and TRBJ2-3, with 7 bases identical to TRBD2. Trimming at V came to 8 bases and at J to 1 base, leaving 9 bases not matched to a gene. Germline-derived CDR1 and CDR2 are MNHEY and SVGAGI. The CDR3 is 15 amino acids. The CDR3 protein is CASQTGLAGTDTQYF. The CDR3 coding sequence is TGTGCCAGCCAGACGGGGCTAGCGGGCACAGATACGCAGTATTTT.

The chain combines TRBV5-4 with TRBJ2-2; 13 bases map to TRBD2. V lost 4 bases and J lost 2; bases outside the gene matches: 5. This CDR3 comprises 17 residues. CDR1 is SGHNT and CDR2 is YYREEE in the germline V gene (reference sequence). The CDR3 reads CASSVGLAGSNTGELFF. The CDR3 bases are TGTGCCAGCAGCGTGGGACTAGCGGGGTCCAACACCGGGGAGCTGTTTTTT.

The chain is built from TRBV2 and TRBJ2-2; no firm D call. V was pared by 1 base and J by 5 bases, with 8 bases between. The germline CDR1 and CDR2 sequences are SNHLY and FYNNEI. CDR3 length: 14 residues. The CDR3 reads CASSEGRGTGELFF. CDR3 nucleotide sequence: TGTGCCAGCAGTGAAGGTCGCGGTACCGGGGAGCTGTTTTTT.

The chain employs TRBV3-1 (or the pseudogene TRBV3-2) and TRBJ1-6; D might be TRBD1 (6 bases). The length of the CDR3 is 15 residues. Germline V gene lookup returns CDR1 LGHDT and CDR2 YNNKEL (reference sequence). The V end lost 3 bases, the J end lost 9 bases, and 15 bases lay between the germline ends. The CDR3 region is CASSHGAGETSPLHF. The CDR3 nucleotides read TGTGCCAGCAGCCACGGCGCAGGGGAGACTTCACCCCTCCACTTT.

CDR3 in amino acids: CASSPRTGYGELFF. In nucleotides, the CDR3 is TGTGCCAGCAGCCCCCGGACAGGGTACGGGGAGCTGTTTTTT. This chain links TRBV11-1 with TRBJ2-2, with 8 bases that match TRBD1. The CDR3 has 14 amino acids. Germline V gene data show CDR1 as SGHAT and CDR2 as FQDESV (reference sequence). The V gene end was trimmed by 5 bases and the J gene end by 7 bases; junction bases not matched to a gene: 6.

The rearrangement uses TRBV5-4 and TRBJ2-1, with D possibly matching TRBD2 (5 bases). Germline CDR1 SGHNT, CDR2 YYREEE (reference sequence). This CDR3 is built from 15 residues. V was clipped by 0 bases and J by 6 bases, with 13 bases between them. CDR3 sequence: CASSLGLGSPNEQFF. As DNA, the CDR3 is TGTGCCAGCAGCTTGGGGCTAGGGAGCCCCAATGAGCAGTTCTTC. The variable domain in full, with the rest retrieved from reference TRBV5-4 and TRBJ2-1, is ETGVTQSPTHLIKTRGQQVTLRCSSQSGHNTVSWYQQALGQGPQFIFQYYREEENGRGNFPPRFSGLQFPNYSSELNVNALELDDSALYLCASSLGLGSPNEQFFGPGTRLTVL.